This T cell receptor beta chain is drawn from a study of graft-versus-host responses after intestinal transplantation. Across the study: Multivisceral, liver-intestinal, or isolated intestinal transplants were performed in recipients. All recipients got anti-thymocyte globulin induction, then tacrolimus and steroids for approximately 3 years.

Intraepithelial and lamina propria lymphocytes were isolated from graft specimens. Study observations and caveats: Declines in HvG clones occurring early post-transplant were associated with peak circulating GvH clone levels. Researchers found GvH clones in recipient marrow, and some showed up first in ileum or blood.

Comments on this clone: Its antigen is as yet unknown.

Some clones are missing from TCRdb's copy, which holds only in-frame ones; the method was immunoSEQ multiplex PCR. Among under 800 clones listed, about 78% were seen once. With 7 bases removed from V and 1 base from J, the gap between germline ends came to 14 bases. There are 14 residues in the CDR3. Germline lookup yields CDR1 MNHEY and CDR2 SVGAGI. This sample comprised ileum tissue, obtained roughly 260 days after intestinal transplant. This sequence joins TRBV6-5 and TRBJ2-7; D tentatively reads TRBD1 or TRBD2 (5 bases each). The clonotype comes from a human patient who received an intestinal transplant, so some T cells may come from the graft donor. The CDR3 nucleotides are TGTGCCAGCAAGACCGGGACGGCTTCCTACGAGCAGTACTTC. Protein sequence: CASKTGTASYEQYF.